One and the same sample provided the 18 T cell receptor beta chains below, sequenced in a study of T cells in Graves' hyperthyroidism and ophthalmopathy. Amplification targeted TCR beta CDR3 regions from RNA transcripts. Initially, a first-round RT-PCR of the TCR CDR3 employed the HTBI primer set. One entry per CDR3 protein results from TCRdb running MiXCR on the multiplex PCR reads. Of 550,000 to 800,000 distinct CDR3 sequences listed, about a sixth are singletons. The specimen was blood. The receptors here all came from a man aged 18 to 30 with Graves' hyperthyroidism.

The chain joins TRBV20-1 to TRBJ2-5, with a possible D match to TRBD2 (6 bases). The CDR3 loop spans 15 amino acids. CDR1 is DFQATT and CDR2 is SNEGSKA in the germline V gene (reference sequence). The V end lost 4 bases, the J end lost 4 bases, and 19 bases lay between the germline ends. The CDR3 is CSAISRLAAAETQYF. In DNA, the CDR3 is TGCAGTGCTATCAGCCGTTTAGCGGCCGCAGAGACCCAGTACTTC.

This sequence joins TRBV11-2 and TRBJ2-2; D is ambiguous. CDR1 is SGHAT and CDR2 is FQNNGV in the germline V gene. The CDR3 contains 15 residues. The germline V and J ends were trimmed by 1 base and 4 bases, with 10 bases remaining between them. CDR3 DNA sequence: TGTGCCAGCAGCTTAGGGGTGATGATCACCGGGGAGCTGTTTTTT. Its protein is CASSLGVMITGELFF.

This clonotype was picked up a small number of times. The genes are TRBV6-1 and TRBJ2-7, with 10 bases lining up with TRBD2. Germline assignment: CDR1 MNHNS and CDR2 SASEGT. The CDR3 runs to 18 residues. V trimming: 0 bases; J trimming: 7 bases; junction bases outside the gene matches: 15. The CDR3 nucleotides read TGTGCCAGCAGTGAAGCGATAGCGGGAGGCCTTGGATCGGAAGAGCAGTACTTC. Its protein product is CASSEAIAGGLGSEEQYF.

This clonotype was recorded many times. V and J are TRBV30 and TRBJ2-3; D ambiguous. This CDR3 comprises 13 residues. Germline V lookup: CDR1 GTSNPN, CDR2 SVGIG (reference sequence). The V and J ends lost 3 bases and 1 base respectively, with 8 bases between them. CDR3 region: CAWRYVGTDTQYF. The DNA of the CDR3 is TGTGCCTGGAGATACGTTGGCACAGATACGCAGTATTTT.

The chain uses TRBV28 and TRBJ2-7; possibly TRBD2 for D (6 bases). V lost 2 bases to trimming and J lost 3 bases, with 14 bases between them. Germline V lookup: CDR1 MDHEN, CDR2 SYDVKM. This CDR3 spans 15 amino acids. The CDR3 loop is CASSLERDLSYEQYF. CDR3 sequence (DNA): TGTGCCAGCAGTTTAGAAAGGGACTTGAGCTACGAGCAGTACTTC.

This clonotype was observed many times. The V gene is TRBV3-1, the J gene TRBJ1-2; TRBD1 is a possible D gene (6 bases). The CDR3 contains 14 residues. Germline lookup yields CDR1 LGHDT and CDR2 YNNKEL (reference sequence). V was trimmed by 4 bases and J by 0 bases, leaving 9 bases between them. In DNA, the CDR3 is TGTGCCAGCAGCCGGACAGCAGCTAACTATGGCTACACCTTC. This codes for CASSRTAANYGYTF.

This clonotype was recorded many times. V is TRBV5-1 and J is TRBJ2-5, with D tentatively TRBD2 (5 bases). The ends were cut back, 4 bases at V and 5 bases at J, with 15 bases in the middle. The CDR3 is 14 residues long. In germline, CDR1 is SGHRS, CDR2 YFSETQ. Written as DNA, the CDR3 is TGCGCCAGCAGCCCCGCGTCGAGGGTTGAGACCCAGTACTTC. This gives the protein CASSPASRVETQYF.

The CDR3 loop is CAIGGNSPDTQYF. For the CDR3, the DNA is TGTGCCATCGGAGGGAATAGCCCAGATACGCAGTATTTT. This chain connects TRBV19 to TRBJ2-3; D might be TRBD2 (6 bases). The CDR3 has 13 amino acids. CDR1 is LNHDA and CDR2 is SQIVND in the germline V gene (reference sequence). Trimming cost V 10 bases and J 4 bases, with 15 bases left between them. The complete variable domain, with remaining parts taken from reference TRBV19 and TRBJ2-3, reads DGGITQSPKYLFRKEGQNVTLSCEQNLNHDAMYWYRQDPGQGLRLIYYSQIVNDFQKGDIAEGYSVSREKKESFPLTVTSAQKNPTAFYLCAIGGNSPDTQYFGPGTRLTVL.

This clonotype was seen only a few times. The CDR3 spells CASTLAQGQTGANVLTF. The CDR3 nucleotides are TGTGCCAGCACCCTAGCGCAGGGGCAAACTGGGGCCAACGTCCTGACTTTC. The chain is built from TRBV28 and TRBJ2-6; D may match TRBD1 or TRBD2 (6 bases each). CDR1 and CDR2 from the germline V gene are MDHEN and SYDVKM. V was shortened by 7 bases and J by 2 bases, with 18 bases between the two germline ends. The CDR3 covers 17 residues.

The rearrangement joins TRBV9 to TRBJ2-7; D is perhaps TRBD1 (6 bases). V was pared by 0 bases and J by 5 bases, with 15 bases between. Germline loops: CDR1 SGDLS, CDR2 YYNGEE. This CDR3 is built from 15 residues. The CDR3 DNA reads as TGTGCCAGCAGCGTAGTAGGGGGACGCTCTGACGAGCAGTACTTC. Its translation: CASSVVGGRSDEQYF.

This clonotype was detected ten times or more. The gene calls are TRBV6-6 and TRBJ2-5; D remains unclear. CDR1 is MNHNY, CDR2 SVGAGI, per germline (reference sequence). The CDR3 contains 15 residues. V lost 0 bases to trimming and J lost 4 bases, with 12 bases between them. CDR3 region: CASSYSRGSRETQYF. The CDR3 bases are TGTGCCAGCAGTTACTCGAGAGGCAGCCGAGAGACCCAGTACTTC.

The chain uses TRBV19 and TRBJ2-3; 14 bases are a match to TRBD2. V dropped 4 bases and J dropped 1; count of bases not matched to a gene: 7. This CDR3 has 18 amino acids. Germline CDR1 LNHDA, CDR2 SQIVND (reference sequence). This CDR3 is CASSRFGTSGSGTDTQYF. In DNA form, the CDR3 reads TGTGCCAGTAGTAGATTTGGGACTAGCGGGAGTGGCACAGATACGCAGTATTTT.

This clonotype was recorded at least ten times. The chain couples TRBV29-1 to TRBJ1-2; TRBD1 aligns across 8 bases. J lost 0 bases, V lost 8 bases, and 11 bases had no gene match. This CDR3 region has 15 residues. Germline loops: CDR1 SQVTM, CDR2 ANQGSEA. The CDR3 region is CSTRQGSVANYGYTF. CDR3 bases: TGCAGCACCCGACAGGGGTCCGTAGCTAACTATGGCTACACCTTC. The full variable domain, rest sourced from reference TRBV29-1 and TRBJ1-2, is SAVISQKPSRDICQRGTSLTIQCQVDSQVTMMFWYRQQPGQSLTLIATANQGSEATYESGFVIDKFPISRPNLTFSTLTVSNMSPEDSSIYLCSTRQGSVANYGYTFGSGTRLTVV.

This clonotype was picked up many times. The CDR3 nucleotides are TGTGCCAGCAGAACCGGACAGGGGGCGAACGAGCAGTACTTC. Its translation is CASRTGQGANEQYF. The genes are TRBV6-1 and TRBJ2-7; 11 bases align to TRBD1. Trimming at V came to 6 bases and at J to 5 bases, leaving 6 bases not matched to a gene. The germline V gene encodes CDR1 MNHNS and CDR2 SASEGT. This CDR3 region has 14 residues.

This clonotype was found many times. This rearrangement joins TRBV28 to TRBJ1-1, with 7 bases that match TRBD1. V lost 3 bases to trimming and J lost 4 bases; unmatched junction nucleotides: 2. This CDR3 spans 13 amino acids. Germline values: CDR1 MDHEN, CDR2 SYDVKM. CDR3 sequence (DNA): TGTGCCAGCAGTTTCTGGACAGGCACTGAAGCTTTCTTT. Amino acid sequence: CASSFWTGTEAFF.

This clonotype was observed at least ten times. The chain has TRBV28 and TRBJ2-7; tentatively, D is TRBD1 (6 bases). With 5 bases removed from V and 6 bases from J, the gap between germline ends came to 11 bases. The CDR3 has 12 residues. Germline-derived CDR1 and CDR2 are MDHEN and SYDVKM. CDR3 region: CASSRTGSEQYF. The CDR3 coding sequence is TGTGCCAGCAGTCGAACAGGGTCCGAGCAGTACTTC.

This clonotype was counted ten times or more. J is TRBJ2-1 and V is TRBV12-3 or TRBV12-4, with a possible D match to TRBD2 (6 bases). The CDR3 consists of 15 residues. V lost 6 bases, J lost 5 bases, and 17 bases lay in between. In nucleotides, the CDR3 is TGTGCCAGCAGCCCCAGCGGGCCTCCCAACAATGAGCAGTTCTTC. Translating it yields CASSPSGPPNNEQFF.

About this clonotype itself: At one end, the junction sequence differs from germline, possibly due to a read error. V is TRBV28 and J is TRBJ1-6; D uncertain. Germline values: CDR1 MDHEN, CDR2 SYDVKM. CDR3 length: 13 amino acids. The CDR3 sequence: CASRISYNPPLHF. As DNA, the CDR3 is TGTGCCAGCAGAATCTCCTATAATCCACCCCTCCACTTT. The variable domain in full, completed from reference TRBV28 and TRBJ1-6, reads DVKVTQSSRYLVKRTGEKVFLECVQDMDHENMFWYRQDPGLGLRLIYFSYDVKMKEKGDIPEGYSVSREKKERFSLILESASTNQTSMYLCASRISYNPPLHFGNGTRLTVT.